This T cell receptor (beta chain) was recovered during a study of OX40 agonist ivuxolimab in advanced cancers. Overall study findings and caveats: At 0.1 to 3.0 mg/kg and by week 6, CD4+ and CD8+ T cells in the blood had expanded clonally.

Assay used: immunoSEQ multiplex PCR; TCRdb lists only in-frame clones, some missing. Seen here are 25,000 to 35,000 clones, around 85% observed once, and the top ten hold roughly 37%. About this clone itself: Its target is not known.

Systemic immunosuppression or a history of autoimmune disease excluded patients. Patients had blood sampled at baseline and again on cycle 4 day 1 and cycle 7 day 1. The source material was CD4+ or CD8+ T cells sorted from blood, sampled in a trial of the OX40 agonist ivuxolimab. This clonotype was obtained from an adult with an advanced solid tumor such as melanoma, head and neck, liver or kidney cancer.

The CDR3 DNA reads as TGTGCCAGCAGTTTATTGCCAGGGACGCCCCCTGTCAGCTACACCTTC. The encoded protein is CASSLLPGTPPVSYTF. The J gene is TRBJ1-2, the V gene TRBV27, with a possible D match to TRBD1 (5 bases). Germline loops: CDR1 MNHEY, CDR2 SMNVEV (reference sequence). CDR3 size: 16 residues. The V end was cut by 1 base, the J end by 9 bases, with 21 bases between.